A selection of T cell receptor beta chains follows, all from one sample in a study of blood T cell repertoires in COVID-19. Libraries were prepared by immunoSEQ multiplex PCR; TCRdb keeps only in-frame clonotypes and omits some of them. Among over 250,000 clones listed, around 90% were seen once. The sample comprised PBMCs or T cells enriched from blood (not recorded which). All receptors derive from a woman aged 25 to 39 who had recovered from COVID-19. Both conserved end residues are trimmed from each CDR3.

J gene,V gene,CDR3 protein
TRBJ2-2,TRBV7-6,ASSLSSGGGTGELF
TRBJ1-1,TRBV27,ASTRTGTLAEAF
TRBJ1-6,TRBV19,ASSIRDRSYNSPLH
TRBJ2-3,TRBV20-1,SARAADTQY
TRBJ1-2,TRBV12-3/TRBV12-4,ASSLSGSYGYT
TRBJ1-6,TRBV4-3,ASSQELNPGQHLH
TRBJ1-3,TRBV7-9,ASSPNSGQGFGNTIY
TRBJ2-5,TRBV6-6,ASSFTGTEETQY
TRBJ1-1,TRBV6-5,ASSSSGNTEAF
TRBJ1-5,TRBV7-9,ASSLEYGRGAYSNQPQH
TRBJ1-2,TRBV9,ASSAHRGNYGYT
TRBJ2-5,TRBV4-1,ASSRLADQETQY
TRBJ2-7,TRBV5-4,ASSFGGLYEQY
TRBJ2-1,TRBV7-3,ASSYLAGGVNEQF
TRBJ2-1,TRBV2,ATRLVGGNEQF
TRBJ1-6,TRBV27,ASSGEGGSPLH
TRBJ1-1,TRBV6-5,ASASTGTPNTEAF
TRBJ2-7,TRBV28,ASSLYPPRGQISYEQY
TRBJ2-7,TRBV3-1/TRBV3-2,ASSLGLAGYEQY
TRBJ2-1,TRBV6-5,ASIGQGARGEQF
TRBJ2-7,TRBV5-1,ASSPITGTYEQY
TRBJ2-3,TRBV7-2,ASSLSLAGASDTQY
TRBJ1-5,TRBV7-6,ASSLGNDQPQH
TRBJ1-4,TRBV7-6,ASRAGTGLEKLF
TRBJ2-3,TRBV3-1/TRBV3-2,ASSQVAANTDTQY
TRBJ2-3,TRBV5-1,ASWGLAGGPDTQY
TRBJ2-3,TRBV4-1,ASKSASGIGADTQY
TRBJ1-2,TRBV7-9,ASRDWGQGRDGYT
TRBJ1-1,TRBV18,ASSPPGVGRDTEAF
TRBJ2-3,TRBV4-1,ASSQNTGWRNTQY
TRBJ2-7,TRBV6-2/TRBV6-3,ASSFQPSSYEQY
TRBJ1-5,TRBV4-1,ASSQDPGDPQH
TRBJ2-5,TRBV28,ASSLAGGYQETQY
TRBJ2-5,TRBV9,ASSETFGYSAETQY
TRBJ1-4,TRBV14,ASSHRPRGGGTREKLF
TRBJ1-2,TRBV6-2/TRBV6-3,ASSYSLTENYGYT
TRBJ2-2,TRBV4-2,ASSRTSGSDGELF
TRBJ2-3,TRBV5-1,ASSLGVDSNRY
TRBJ1-3,TRBV19,ATRQGYGNTIY
TRBJ2-3,TRBV7-2,ASSRVVGGYGPTDTQY
TRBJ1-1,TRBV5-1,ASSLGQGLDTEAF
TRBJ2-1,TRBV5-4,ASSLVAGDSSYNEQF
TRBJ1-5,TRBV5-1,ASIRDRQPQH